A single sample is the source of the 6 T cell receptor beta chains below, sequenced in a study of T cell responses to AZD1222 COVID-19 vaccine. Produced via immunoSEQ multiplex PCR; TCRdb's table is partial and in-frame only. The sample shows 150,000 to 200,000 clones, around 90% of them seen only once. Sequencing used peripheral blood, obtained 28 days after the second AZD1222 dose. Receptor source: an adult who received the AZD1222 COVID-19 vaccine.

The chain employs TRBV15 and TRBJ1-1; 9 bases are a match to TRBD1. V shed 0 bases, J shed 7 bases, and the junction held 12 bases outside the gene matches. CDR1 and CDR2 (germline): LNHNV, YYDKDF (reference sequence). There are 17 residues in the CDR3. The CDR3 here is CATSREQGAGSKVEAFF. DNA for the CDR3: TGTGCCACCAGCAGAGAACAGGGGGCCGGGTCAAAAGTTGAAGCTTTCTTT. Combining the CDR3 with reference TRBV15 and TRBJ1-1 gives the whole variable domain DAMVIQNPRYQVTQFGKPVTLSCSQTLNHNVMYWYQQKSSQAPKLLFHYYDKDFNNEADTPDNFQSRRPNTSFCFLDIRSPGLGDTAMYLCATSREQGAGSKVEAFFGQGTRLTVV.

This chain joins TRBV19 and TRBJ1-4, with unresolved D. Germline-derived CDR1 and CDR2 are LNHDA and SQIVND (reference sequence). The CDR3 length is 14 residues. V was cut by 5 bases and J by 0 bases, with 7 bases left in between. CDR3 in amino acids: CASSLTATNEKLFF. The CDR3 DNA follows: TGTGCCAGTAGTCTTACCGCAACTAATGAAAAACTGTTTTTT.

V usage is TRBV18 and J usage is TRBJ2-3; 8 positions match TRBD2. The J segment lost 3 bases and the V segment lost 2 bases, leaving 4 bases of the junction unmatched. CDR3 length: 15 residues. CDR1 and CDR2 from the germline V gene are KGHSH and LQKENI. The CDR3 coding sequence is TGTGCCAGCTCACCAGTGCGGGGGGCTACAGATACGCAGTATTTT. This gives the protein CASSPVRGATDTQYF. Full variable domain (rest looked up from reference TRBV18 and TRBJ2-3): NAGVMQNPRHLVRRRGQEARLRCSPMKGHSHVYWYRQLPEEGLKFMVYLQKENIIDESGMPKERFSAEFPKEGPSILRIQQVVRGDSAAYFCASSPVRGATDTQYFGPGTRLTVL.

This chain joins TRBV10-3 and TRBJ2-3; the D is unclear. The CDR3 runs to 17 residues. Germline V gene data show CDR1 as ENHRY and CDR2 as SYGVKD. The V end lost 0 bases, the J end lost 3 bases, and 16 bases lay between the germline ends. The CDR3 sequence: CAISESGPPDGTDTQYF. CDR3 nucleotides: TGTGCCATCAGTGAGTCGGGTCCTCCCGACGGTACAGATACGCAGTATTTT.

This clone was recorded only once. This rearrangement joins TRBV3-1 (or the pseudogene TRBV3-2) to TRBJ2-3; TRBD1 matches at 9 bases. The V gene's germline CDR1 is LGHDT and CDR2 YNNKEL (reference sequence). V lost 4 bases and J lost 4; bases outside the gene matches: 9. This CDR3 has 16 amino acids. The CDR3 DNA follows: TGTGCCAGCAGCCCCAAGACAGGGGGAGCGGCAGATACGCAGTATTTT. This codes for CASSPKTGGAADTQYF.

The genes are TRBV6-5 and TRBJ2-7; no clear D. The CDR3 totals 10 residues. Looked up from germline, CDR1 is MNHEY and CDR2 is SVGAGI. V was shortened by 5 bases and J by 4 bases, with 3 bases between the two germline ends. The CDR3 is CASSQYEQYF. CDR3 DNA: TGTGCCAGCAGTCAATACGAGCAGTACTTC.